These 26 T cell receptor beta chains were all obtained from the same sample, sequenced in a study of shared clonotypes between healthy human individuals. TCRdb's copy holds only in-frame clones and misses some; the assay was immunoSEQ multiplex PCR. The sample shows a few hundred thousand clones, about 97% of them seen only once. The sample taken for sequencing was naive CD4+ T cells sorted from blood. Subset reported: CD45RA+ positively selected. All receptors derive from a woman aged 30 to 39 in good health.

A single count supports this clone. The CDR3 DNA follows: TGTGCCAGTAGTATAATGGGACAGGGAACAGATACGCAGTATTTT. Amino acid sequence: CASSIMGQGTDTQYF. The genes are TRBV19 and TRBJ2-3, with 9 bases identical to TRBD1. The CDR3 is 15 residues long. Looked up from germline, CDR1 is LNHDA and CDR2 is SQIVND (reference sequence). Losses at the gene ends were 2 bases for V and 3 bases for J; bases not matched to a gene: 3. The full variable domain, in which reference TRBV19 and TRBJ2-3 provide the parts outside the CDR3, is DGGITQSPKYLFRKEGQNVTLSCEQNLNHDAMYWYRQDPGQGLRLIYYSQIVNDFQKGDIAEGYSVSREKKESFPLTVTSAQKNPTAFYLCASSIMGQGTDTQYFGPGTRLTVL.

A single count supports this clone. The chain employs TRBV5-1 and TRBJ1-2; 8 bases map to TRBD1. The CDR3 is made up of 13 amino acids. Germline CDR1 is SGHRS and CDR2 is YFSETQ. V shed 5 bases, J shed 8 bases, and the junction held 8 bases outside the gene matches. The chain's CDR3 is CASSYPGGEGYTF. The CDR3 nucleotides read TGCGCCAGCAGTTACCCAGGGGGCGAGGGCTACACCTTC.

This clone was seen just once. The chain couples TRBV19 to TRBJ2-5; 9 bases are shared with TRBD2. The end of the DNA fits TRBJ2-7 better, so the J call may be wrong. The CDR3 is made up of 13 amino acids. The germline CDR1 and CDR2 sequences are LNHDA and SQIVND (reference sequence). In nucleotides, the CDR3 is TGTGCCAGTAGGGCTAGCGGGACTAACGAGCAGTACTTC. Protein product: CASRASGTNEQYF.

The chain links TRBV5-1 to TRBJ2-7; D is unresolved. Trimming shortened V by 0 bases and J by 7 bases, and 5 bases separated the two germline ends. This CDR3 comprises 11 residues. The germline CDR1 and CDR2 sequences are SGHRS and YFSETQ. The CDR3 loop is CASSLDTEQYF. The DNA of the CDR3 is TGCGCCAGCAGCTTGGATACAGAGCAGTACTTC.

A note on this clone: Other DNA sequences from this sample encode an identical CDR3 as well. The rearrangement joins TRBV7-9 to TRBJ1-1; D is unresolved. Germline V gene lookup returns CDR1 SEHNR and CDR2 FQNEAQ (reference sequence). This CDR3 has 13 residues. V lost 3 bases and J 1 base, leaving 6 bases between the germline ends. The chain's CDR3 is CASSLEGNTEAFF. The CDR3 bases are TGTGCCAGCAGCTTGGAGGGGAACACTGAAGCTTTCTTT.

V is TRBV19 and J is TRBJ1-4, with 10 bases fitting TRBD1. The CDR3 has 14 residues. The V gene's germline CDR1 is LNHDA and CDR2 SQIVND (reference sequence). V lost 5 bases to trimming and J lost 6 bases; unmatched junction nucleotides: 3. CDR3 DNA: TGTGCCAGTAGTGCCGACAGGGGGCATGAAAAACTGTTTTTT. Translated: CASSADRGHEKLFF.

The chain is built from TRBV5-4 and TRBJ2-3; 12 bases line up with TRBD2. CDR1 is SGHNT and CDR2 is YYREEE in the germline V gene (reference sequence). The V and J ends lost 6 bases and 4 bases, in that order; junction bases with no gene match: 3. CDR3 length equals 14 residues. The CDR3 sequence: CASTLAGGADTQYF. Written as DNA, the CDR3 is TGTGCCAGCACCCTAGCGGGGGGGGCAGATACGCAGTATTTT.

The chain carries TRBV28 and TRBJ2-7; D is possibly TRBD2 (6 bases). V was shortened by 6 bases and J by 1 base, with 16 bases between the two germline ends. The CDR3 runs 15 residues. Germline CDR1 and CDR2: MDHEN and SYDVKM. The CDR3 reads CASSPTGSGSYEQYF. CDR3 nucleotide sequence: TGTGCCAGCAGCCCAACCGGGAGCGGGTCCTACGAGCAGTACTTC. Full variable domain (outside the CDR3, taken from reference TRBV28 and TRBJ2-7): DVKVTQSSRYLVKRTGEKVFLECVQDMDHENMFWYRQDPGLGLRLIYFSYDVKMKEKGDIPEGYSVSREKKERFSLILESASTNQTSMYLCASSPTGSGSYEQYFGPGTRLTVT.

V and J are TRBV5-1 and TRBJ2-2; TRBD1 agrees at 8 bases. Germline V gene data show CDR1 as SGHRS and CDR2 as YFSETQ. This CDR3 is built from 15 residues. Trimming at V came to 4 bases and at J to 7 bases, leaving 9 bases not matched to a gene. CDR3 loop: CASSKDRVGHGELFF. CDR3 bases: TGCGCCAGCAGCAAGGACAGGGTGGGGCACGGGGAGCTGTTTTTT.

The chain recombines TRBV4-1 with TRBJ1-4; perhaps TRBD1 as D (6 bases). The CDR3 has 18 residues. Deletions cut 3 bases from V and 0 bases from J, with 17 bases between. Looked up from germline, CDR1 is MGHRA and CDR2 is YSYEKL. Here the CDR3 DNA reads TGCGCCAGCAGCCACATCCTGAGGACAGCTGCAACTAATGAAAAACTGTTTTTT. Protein sequence: CASSHILRTAATNEKLFF.

The chain carries TRBV4-2 and TRBJ1-3, with D possibly TRBD1 on 6 matching bases. The V end was cut by 0 bases, the J end by 0 bases, with 6 bases between. Germline V CDR1 and CDR2: LGHNA, YNFKEQ. This CDR3 region has 15 residues. CDR3 sequence (DNA): TGTGCCAGCAGCCAAGACAGGGGCTCTGGAAACACCATATATTTT. Translation gives CASSQDRGSGNTIYF.

This rearrangement joins TRBV27 to TRBJ1-6, with D maybe TRBD1 (6 bases). The length of the CDR3 is 16 residues. Germline V gives CDR1 MNHEY, CDR2 SMNVEV (reference sequence). V dropped 8 bases and J dropped 6 bases, with 20 bases sitting between them. The CDR3 DNA follows: TGTGCCAGCTCGGGACCACAGGGACTCCCTAATTCACCCCTCCACTTT. Translating it yields CASSGPQGLPNSPLHF.

This rearrangement joins TRBV6-1 to TRBJ2-1; a possible D gene is TRBD2 (6 bases). This CDR3 is 13 amino acids long. V gave up 2 bases and J gave up 7 bases, with 9 bases separating them. Germline loops: CDR1 MNHNS, CDR2 SASEGT. This CDR3 is CASSELARNEQFF. DNA of the CDR3: TGTGCCAGCAGTGAACTAGCGCGAAATGAGCAGTTCTTC.

This CDR3 reads CATSRQRTSGRNTQYF. The CDR3 DNA is TGTGCCACCAGCAGACAAAGGACTAGCGGGAGGAATACGCAGTATTTT. The chain links TRBV15 to TRBJ2-3, with 14 bases lining up with TRBD2. CDR1 and CDR2 from the germline V gene are LNHNV and YYDKDF (reference sequence). The CDR3 is 16 residues long. Trimming removed 2 bases from V and 7 bases from J; junction bases left unmatched: 5.

The J gene is TRBJ2-7, the V gene TRBV28, with TRBD2 as a possible D gene (6 bases). Germline CDR1 and CDR2: MDHEN and SYDVKM. The CDR3 has 14 residues. V was clipped by 2 bases and J by 3 bases, with 11 bases between them. DNA of the CDR3: TGTGCCAGCAGTTTACCATCGGGGGACTACGAGCAGTACTTC. Its protein is CASSLPSGDYEQYF.

This rearrangement joins TRBV5-1 to TRBJ2-1; possibly TRBD2 for D (6 bases). This CDR3 contains 15 residues. The V end was cut by 2 bases, the J end by 1 base, with 10 bases between. Germline V lookup: CDR1 SGHRS, CDR2 YFSETQ. CDR3 protein: CASSLGTLSYNEQFF. CDR3 coding DNA: TGCGCCAGCAGCTTAGGGACTTTATCCTACAATGAGCAGTTCTTC.

The chain recombines TRBV11-2 with TRBJ2-2, with 7 positions matching TRBD2. Germline trimming cut 6 bases from V and 4 bases from J; bases unmatched to any gene: 8. CDR1 is SGHAT and CDR2 is FQNNGV in the germline V gene. This CDR3 spans 15 amino acids. The CDR3 here is CASRPLGGSTGELFF. CDR3 sequence (DNA): TGTGCCAGCAGACCCCTGGGCGGGAGCACCGGGGAGCTGTTTTTT.

This chain connects TRBV5-8 to TRBJ2-5, with 9 bases lining up with TRBD1. The junction had 1 base not matched to a gene; V was cut back by 0 bases and J by 4 bases. The CDR3 is 14 residues long. Germline CDR1 and CDR2: SGHTS and YDEGEE. In nucleotides, the CDR3 is TGTGCCAGCAGCTTGGGACAGGGGGGAGAGACCCAGTACTTC. It is translated as CASSLGQGGETQYF.

The rearrangement links TRBV11-3 to TRBJ2-1; 8 bases line up with TRBD2. Losses at the gene ends were 2 bases for V and 8 bases for J; bases not matched to a gene: 11. The CDR3 length is 16 residues. Germline CDR1 reads SGHNT; CDR2 reads YENEEA. Here the CDR3 DNA reads TGTGCCAGCAGCTTAAGTTCAGCTAGCGGGTCATATGAGCAGTTCTTC. Translated: CASSLSSASGSYEQFF.

V and J are TRBV9 and TRBJ1-2; no reliable D call. This CDR3 has 13 residues. The germline V and J ends were trimmed by 2 bases and 6 bases, with 11 bases remaining between them. Germline V CDR1 and CDR2: SGDLS, YYNGEE. CDR3 nucleotides: TGTGCCAGCAGCGTCGTGGGCGAGGATGGCTACACCTTC. The encoded protein is CASSVVGEDGYTF.

This clone was observed a single time. The V and J genes are TRBV4-1 and TRBJ1-2; no clear D. V shed 6 bases and J shed 4 bases, with 9 bases lying between them. This CDR3 region has 12 residues. Germline V lookup: CDR1 MGHRA, CDR2 YSYEKL. As DNA, the CDR3 is TGCGCCAGCAGTCACAAAGTCTATGGCTACACCTTC. Encoded protein: CASSHKVYGYTF.

This clone was seen a single time. The chain couples TRBV7-2 to TRBJ2-7; D perhaps matches TRBD2 (5 bases). CDR3 size: 13 residues. Trimming took 5 bases from V and 0 from J, leaving 8 bases between them. Per the germline V gene, CDR1 is SGHTA and CDR2 is FQGNSA. The CDR3, as DNA: TGTGCCAGCAGCCCGGGATTCTCCTACGAGCAGTACTTC. Its protein product is CASSPGFSYEQYF.

This clone was seen just once. The chain has TRBV9 and TRBJ2-2; 8 bases are shared with TRBD2. J was trimmed by 2 bases and V by 0 bases; bases with no gene match: 12. The CDR3 totals 19 residues. Germline loops: CDR1 SGDLS, CDR2 YYNGEE. The CDR3 nucleotides are TGTGCCAGCAGCGTAGTTTCGGCGACTAGCGCCGGAAACACCGGGGAGCTGTTTTTT. Residues: CASSVVSATSAGNTGELFF.

The chain employs TRBV28 and TRBJ1-5, with D uncertain. The germline gives CDR1 MDHEN, CDR2 SYDVKM. The CDR3 sequence is 12 residues long. Trimming shortened V by 4 bases and J by 6 bases, and 7 bases separated the two germline ends. In DNA form, the CDR3 reads TGTGCCAGCAGTTCGGCCGTTCAGCCCCAGCATTTT. This sequence encodes CASSSAVQPQHF.

V usage is TRBV19 and J usage is TRBJ2-7, with TRBD1 identical over 8 bases. There are 14 residues in the CDR3. CDR1 is LNHDA, CDR2 SQIVND, per germline (reference sequence). J was trimmed by 2 bases and V by 4 bases; bases with no gene match: 4. The DNA for the CDR3 is TGTGCCAGTAGTAGACAGGGGTCGACCTACGAGCAGTACTTC. Protein product: CASSRQGSTYEQYF.

Details on this clone: The same CDR3 also results from other DNA sequences found in this sample. The chain uses TRBV27 and TRBJ2-3; perhaps TRBD2 as D (6 bases). V dropped 2 bases and J dropped 0 bases, with 6 bases sitting between them. Germline-derived CDR1 and CDR2 are MNHEY and SMNVEV (reference sequence). There are 14 residues in the CDR3. CDR3 coding DNA: TGTGCCAGCAGTTTACGGGGGAGCACAGATACGCAGTATTTT. It translates to CASSLRGSTDTQYF.